Listed here is a single T cell receptor (beta chain). With 3 bases removed from V and 4 bases from J, the gap between germline ends came to 15 bases. The CDR3 is made up of 15 amino acids. CDR1 is MGHRA and CDR2 is YSYEKL in the germline V gene. The data were produced by immunoSEQ multiplex PCR, yet TCRdb's version contains in-frame clones alone and is incomplete. The sample shows over 850,000 clones, 70% to 80% of them seen only once. The data derive from a study of shared clonotypes between healthy human individuals. The donor cohort consisted entirely of Caucasian adults residing in Nashville, Tennessee.

Sample: memory CD4+ T cells from PBMCs. Subset defined: CD45RA-negative fraction. The chain has TRBV4-1 and TRBJ1-2, with D maybe TRBD1 (5 bases). The sequence derives from a man aged 18 to 29 in good health. Some clones in this sample may be carry-over from other donors' samples. The CDR3 reads CASSHPSRQIYGYTF. The CDR3 coding sequence is TGCGCCAGCAGCCACCCATCCAGACAGATCTATGGCTACACCTTC.